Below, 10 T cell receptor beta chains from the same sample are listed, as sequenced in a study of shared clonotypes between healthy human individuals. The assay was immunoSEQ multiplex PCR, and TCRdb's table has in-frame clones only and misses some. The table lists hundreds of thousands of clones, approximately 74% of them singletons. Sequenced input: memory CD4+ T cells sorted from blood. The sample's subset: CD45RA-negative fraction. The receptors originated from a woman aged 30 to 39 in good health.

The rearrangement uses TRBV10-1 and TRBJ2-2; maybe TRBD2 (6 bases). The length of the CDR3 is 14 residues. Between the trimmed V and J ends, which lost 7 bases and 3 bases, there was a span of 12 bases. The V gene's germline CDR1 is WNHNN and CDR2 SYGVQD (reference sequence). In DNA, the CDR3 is TGCGCCAGCATGCCGGGAGAGGACACCGGGGAGCTGTTTTTT. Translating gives CASMPGEDTGELFF.

The CDR3 is CASRSGTSGTDTQYF. CDR3 in DNA: TGCGCCAGCAGGTCCGGAACTAGCGGCACAGATACGCAGTATTTT. The V gene is TRBV10-1, the J gene TRBJ2-3, with TRBD2 matching over 7 bases. The germline CDR1 and CDR2 sequences are WNHNN and SYGVQD (reference sequence). This CDR3 is 15 amino acids long. Unmatched junction bases numbered 7, after V lost 6 bases and J lost 1 base.

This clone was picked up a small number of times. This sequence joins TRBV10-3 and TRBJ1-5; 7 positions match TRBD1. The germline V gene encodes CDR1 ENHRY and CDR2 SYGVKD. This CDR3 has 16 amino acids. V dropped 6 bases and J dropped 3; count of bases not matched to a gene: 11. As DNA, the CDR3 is TGTGCCATCAGCGCGCGACAGGGTACCCACAATCAGCCCCAGCATTTT. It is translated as CAISARQGTHNQPQHF.

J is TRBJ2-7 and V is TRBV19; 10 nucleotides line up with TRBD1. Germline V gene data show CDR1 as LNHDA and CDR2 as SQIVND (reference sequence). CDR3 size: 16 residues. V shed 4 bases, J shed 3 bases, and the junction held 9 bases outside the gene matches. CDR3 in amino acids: CASSTPGTGAGYEQYF. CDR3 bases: TGTGCCAGTAGTACTCCGGGGACAGGGGCGGGCTACGAGCAGTACTTC.

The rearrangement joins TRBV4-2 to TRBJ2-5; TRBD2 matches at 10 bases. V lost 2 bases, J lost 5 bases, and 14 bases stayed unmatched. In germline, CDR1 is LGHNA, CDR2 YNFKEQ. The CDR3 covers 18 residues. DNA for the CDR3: TGTGCCAGCAGCCAACTTCCCGGGGCTAGCGGGAGAAAGGAGACCCAGTACTTC. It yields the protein CASSQLPGASGRKETQYF.

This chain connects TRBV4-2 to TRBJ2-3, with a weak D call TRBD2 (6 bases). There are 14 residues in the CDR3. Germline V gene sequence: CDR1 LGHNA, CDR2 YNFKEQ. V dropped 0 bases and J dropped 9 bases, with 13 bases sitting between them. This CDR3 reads CASSQDSGTTTQYF. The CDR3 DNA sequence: TGTGCCAGCAGCCAAGATAGCGGTACGACCACGCAGTATTTT.

The CDR3 loop is CASSSMGLADNEQFF. The CDR3 region has the DNA TGTGCCAGCAGCTCAATGGGACTAGCGGACAATGAGCAGTTCTTC. The chain employs TRBV11-2 and TRBJ2-1; 11 bases are shared with TRBD2. The CDR3 covers 15 residues. The J segment lost 5 bases and the V segment lost 4 bases, leaving 4 bases of the junction unmatched. Looked up from germline, CDR1 is SGHAT and CDR2 is FQNNGV.

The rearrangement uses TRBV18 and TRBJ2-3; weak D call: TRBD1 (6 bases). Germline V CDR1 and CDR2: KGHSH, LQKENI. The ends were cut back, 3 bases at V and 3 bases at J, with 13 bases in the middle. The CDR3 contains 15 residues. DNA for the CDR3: TGTGCCAGCTCACCGAATGAGGGGGTAACAGATACGCAGTATTTT. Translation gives CASSPNEGVTDTQYF.

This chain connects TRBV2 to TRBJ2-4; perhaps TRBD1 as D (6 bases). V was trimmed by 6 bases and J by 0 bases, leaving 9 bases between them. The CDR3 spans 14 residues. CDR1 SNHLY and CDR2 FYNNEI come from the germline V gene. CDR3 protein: CASRTGVAKNIQYF. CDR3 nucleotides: TGTGCCAGCAGGACAGGAGTAGCCAAAAACATTCAGTACTTC.

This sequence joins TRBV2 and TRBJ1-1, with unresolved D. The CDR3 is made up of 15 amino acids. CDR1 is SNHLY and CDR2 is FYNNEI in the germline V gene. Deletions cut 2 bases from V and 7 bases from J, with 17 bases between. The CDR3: CASSETPGGIFEAFF. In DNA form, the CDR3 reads TGTGCCAGCAGTGAAACCCCGGGAGGGATTTTTGAAGCTTTCTTT.